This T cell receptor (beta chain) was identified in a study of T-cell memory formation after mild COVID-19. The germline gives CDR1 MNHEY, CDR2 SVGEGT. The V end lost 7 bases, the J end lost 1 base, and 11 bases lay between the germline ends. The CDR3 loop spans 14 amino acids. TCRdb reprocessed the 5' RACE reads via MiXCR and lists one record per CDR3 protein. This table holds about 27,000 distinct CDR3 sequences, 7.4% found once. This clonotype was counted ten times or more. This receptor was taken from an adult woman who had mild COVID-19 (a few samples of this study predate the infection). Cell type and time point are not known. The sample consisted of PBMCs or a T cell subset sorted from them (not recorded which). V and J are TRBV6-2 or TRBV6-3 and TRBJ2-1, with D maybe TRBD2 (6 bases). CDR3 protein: CASNIAESYNEQFF. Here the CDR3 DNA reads TGTGCCAGCAACATAGCGGAATCCTACAATGAGCAGTTCTTC.